This TCR beta chain was recorded in a study of blood T cells in healthy people across ages. PCR was performed a second time for about 7 to 12 cycles using a sample-barcoded 5' primer and a J-beta primer mix. The authors tagged each cDNA molecule using a template-switch adaptor with 12 random nucleotides. Using its own MiXCR run on the 5' RACE reads, TCRdb lists one record per CDR3 protein. The table includes about 1.1 million distinct CDR3 sequences, about two fifths detected once. This receptor was taken from a man younger than 35 in good health. The sample was blood.

The CDR3 DNA reads TGTGCCAGCAGTTACACACTAGCGGGGTCGGAGCAGTACTTC. Translated: CASSYTLAGSEQYF. The genes are TRBV6-2 or TRBV6-3 and TRBJ2-5, with TRBD2 matching over 10 bases. J lost 11 bases, V lost 2 bases, and 8 bases had no gene match. From germline, CDR1 is MNHEY and CDR2 SVGEGT. The CDR3 contains 14 residues.